What follows are 30 T cell receptor beta chains derived from one specimen sequenced in a study of shared clonotypes between healthy human individuals (dated by TCRdb to between 2020 and 2021). CD8 naive samples consisted of CD45RO-negative cells that were positively selected for CCR7, yielding a CD45RA+CCR7+ population without TemRA cells. The library was obtained by the immunoSEQ multiplex PCR assay. Sourced from immuneACCESS, this table was stored by TCRdb with only in-frame sequences that have V and J called. A share of the clones is absent; for the studies checked, an unresolved V gene accounts for under half, and the remainder has no known explanation. This sample comprises roughly 2,000,000 clones, approximately 92% of them detected only once. Of the sample, about 1.7% is held by the ten largest clones. The sequenced material came from naive CD8+ T cells from PBMCs. The intended sense of this specimen's cell subset or site label: CD45RA+CCR7+. The receptors derive from a man between 18 and 29 years old in good health. Some clones in this sample may be carry-over from other donors' samples.

As to this clone: Within the sample, other DNA sequences also encode this same CDR3. The genes are TRBV29-1 and TRBJ1-2; possible D gene TRBD1, 6 bases. Germline values: CDR1 SQVTM, CDR2 ANQGSEA. Trimming stripped 8 bases from V and 0 bases from J, with 10 bases between. The CDR3 spans 12 residues. The CDR3: CSLWTANYGYTF. The DNA of the CDR3 is TGCAGCCTCTGGACAGCTAACTATGGCTACACCTTC.

This clone was counted between two and nine times. V and J are TRBV6-1 and TRBJ1-5; D is uncertain. Trimming shortened V by 7 bases and J by 7 bases, and 20 bases separated the two germline ends. Germline V CDR1 and CDR2: MNHNS, SASEGT. There are 15 residues in the CDR3. This CDR3 reads CASTVDPGDGQPQHF. The CDR3 DNA follows: TGTGCCAGCACCGTGGACCCCGGAGACGGGCAGCCCCAGCATTTT.

J is TRBJ1-1 and V is TRBV6-5; D ambiguous. CDR3 size: 14 residues. Trimming took 2 bases from V and 5 from J, leaving 12 bases between them. Germline V gene data show CDR1 as MNHEY and CDR2 as SVGAGI. The CDR3 coding sequence is TGTGCCAGCAGTTACCTGGGTCCAGCGACTGAAGCTTTCTTT. It is translated as CASSYLGPATEAFF.

This clone was counted a single time. V is TRBV29-1 and J is TRBJ2-1; 8 bases agree with TRBD2. V shed 1 base, J shed 6 bases, and the junction held 5 bases outside the gene matches. Germline lookup yields CDR1 SQVTM and CDR2 ANQGSEA. This CDR3 spans 14 amino acids. In nucleotides, the CDR3 is TGCAGCGTTGAAGCACTAGCGGCCCTCAATGAGCAGTTCTTC. Translated, it gives CSVEALAALNEQFF.

This chain joins TRBV28 and TRBJ2-7; 7 bases map to TRBD1. Unmatched junction bases numbered 11, after V lost 3 bases and J lost 0 bases. The germline gives CDR1 MDHEN, CDR2 SYDVKM. The CDR3 is 17 residues long. The CDR3 loop reads CASSFSSVQGTSYEQYF. DNA for the CDR3: TGTGCCAGCAGTTTTTCCAGTGTACAGGGGACCTCCTACGAGCAGTACTTC. The variable domain in full, completed from reference TRBV28 and TRBJ2-7, reads DVKVTQSSRYLVKRTGEKVFLECVQDMDHENMFWYRQDPGLGLRLIYFSYDVKMKEKGDIPEGYSVSREKKERFSLILESASTNQTSMYLCASSFSSVQGTSYEQYFGPGTRLTVT.

The V call is TRBV27, the J call TRBJ2-1, with TRBD2 matching over 9 bases. Germline CDR1 is MNHEY and CDR2 is SMNVEV (reference sequence). V trimming: 6 bases; J trimming: 4 bases; junction bases outside the gene matches: 10. The CDR3 is 16 residues long. For the CDR3, the DNA is TGTGCCAGCAGATATATAGGTCTAGCGGGGTACAATGAGCAGTTCTTC. Its translation is CASRYIGLAGYNEQFF.

The chain joins TRBV4-1 to TRBJ2-7; the D gene could be TRBD1 or TRBD2 (5 bases each). Germline values: CDR1 MGHRA, CDR2 YSYEKL. Trimming removed 4 bases from V and 3 bases from J, with 16 bases in between. The CDR3 is 15 amino acids. This CDR3 is CASSPQALSGYEQYF. The CDR3 nucleotides read TGCGCCAGCAGCCCACAGGCTCTCAGCGGCTACGAGCAGTACTTC.

J is TRBJ1-1 and V is TRBV19; TRBD1 matches at 8 bases. The CDR3 runs 14 residues. Germline trimming cut 4 bases from V and 5 bases from J; bases unmatched to any gene: 6. Germline CDR1 and CDR2: LNHDA and SQIVND (reference sequence). The CDR3 is CASSSYRGGTEAFF. In DNA, the CDR3 is TGTGCCAGTAGTAGTTACAGGGGGGGGACTGAAGCTTTCTTT.

The chain has TRBV5-4 and TRBJ2-7, with a tentative D call TRBD1 (5 bases). This CDR3 contains 14 residues. The germline CDR1 and CDR2 sequences are SGHNT and YYREEE (reference sequence). V lost 0 bases and J lost 4, with 11 bases in between. CDR3 loop: CASSLALRQYEQYF. The CDR3 DNA reads as TGTGCCAGCAGCTTGGCCTTAAGACAGTACGAGCAGTACTTC.

The rearrangement uses TRBV7-3 and TRBJ2-7; D is perhaps TRBD1 (5 bases). V lost 8 bases to trimming and J lost 0 bases, with 14 bases between them. Per germline, CDR1 SGHTA and CDR2 FQGTGA. The CDR3 has 14 residues. CDR3 region: CASQGARSSYEQYF. The DNA for the CDR3 is TGTGCCAGCCAGGGTGCCAGGAGCTCCTACGAGCAGTACTTC. Full variable domain (remainder filled in from reference TRBV7-3 and TRBJ2-7): GAGVSQTPSNKVTEKGKYVELRCDPISGHTALYWYRQSLGQGPEFLIYFQGTGAADDSGLPNDRFFAVRPEGSVSTLKIQRTERGDSAVYLCASQGARSSYEQYFGPGTRLTVT.

This chain links TRBV2 with TRBJ2-7, with a possible D match to TRBD1 (5 bases). Germline CDR1 reads SNHLY; CDR2 reads FYNNEI. Trimming stripped 5 bases from V and 3 bases from J, with 20 bases between. The CDR3 extends over 16 amino acids. DNA of the CDR3: TGTGCCAGCAGTCCTCACATACAGGACACCAACTACGAGCAGTACTTC. Its protein product is CASSPHIQDTNYEQYF.

In this sample, this clone turned up once. The rearrangement links TRBV9 to TRBJ2-3; no definite D call. CDR1 SGDLS and CDR2 YYNGEE come from the germline V gene. V shed 6 bases and J shed 5 bases, with 10 bases lying between them. The CDR3 has 12 residues. CDR3 bases: TGTGCCAGCAACACCGGCGGAGATACGCAGTATTTT. Encoded protein: CASNTGGDTQYF.

In its sample, this clone was seen once. The V gene is TRBV27, the J gene TRBJ1-1; 7 nucleotides line up with TRBD1. The CDR3 consists of 15 residues. Germline V gene data show CDR1 as MNHEY and CDR2 as SMNVEV (reference sequence). Losses at the gene ends were 2 bases for V and 4 bases for J; bases not matched to a gene: 7. DNA of the CDR3: TGTGCCAGCAGTTTACAACAGGGGATGGGCACTGAAGCTTTCTTT. Protein: CASSLQQGMGTEAFF.

CDR3 DNA sequence: TGTGCCAGCAGCTTTTTGCAGGGACAGAGCTCCTACAATGAGCAGTTCTTC. This codes for CASSFLQGQSSYNEQFF. This sequence joins TRBV7-9 and TRBJ2-1; 7 nucleotides match TRBD1. CDR1 SEHNR and CDR2 FQNEAQ come from the germline V gene (reference sequence). Trimming at V came to 3 bases and at J to 0 bases, leaving 8 bases not matched to a gene. CDR3 size: 17 residues.

CDR3 protein: CASSLNSGGYEQYF. The CDR3, as DNA: TGTGCCAGCAGCTTGAATAGCGGGGGCTACGAGCAGTACTTC. The rearrangement uses TRBV5-4 and TRBJ2-7, with 9 bases lining up with TRBD2. This CDR3 contains 14 residues. V was clipped by 1 base and J by 3 bases; unmatched bases: 2. Germline values: CDR1 SGHNT, CDR2 YYREEE (reference sequence).

This clone was counted once. This chain links TRBV6-1 with TRBJ2-1; either TRBD1 or TRBD2 may supply D (5 bases each). V was shortened by 1 base and J by 2 bases, with 9 bases between the two germline ends. The CDR3 extends over 15 amino acids. Germline V gene lookup returns CDR1 MNHNS and CDR2 SASEGT. This chain's CDR3 is CASSEVRGAYNEQFF. The DNA of the CDR3 is TGTGCCAGCAGTGAAGTTAGAGGGGCCTACAATGAGCAGTTCTTC.

The chain carries TRBV7-8 and TRBJ2-7; TRBD2 agrees at 14 bases. The CDR3 is 17 residues long. Germline V gene data show CDR1 as SGHVS and CDR2 as FQNEAQ. Trimming took 5 bases from V and 3 from J; bases not matched to a gene: 9. CDR3: CASSGGLAGVIGYEQYF. The CDR3 nucleotides are TGTGCCAGCAGCGGGGGACTAGCGGGAGTAATCGGCTACGAGCAGTACTTC.

This clone came up once. The rearrangement links TRBV4-1 to TRBJ2-7; TRBD1 might be the D (6 bases). CDR1 and CDR2 (germline): MGHRA, YSYEKL. This CDR3 comprises 14 residues. V was cut by 3 bases and J by 6 bases, with 15 bases left in between. The CDR3 sequence is CASSHTGNLPEQYF. CDR3 in DNA: TGCGCCAGCAGCCACACAGGGAATCTCCCCGAGCAGTACTTC.

This clone was counted only a few times. The V gene is TRBV27, the J gene TRBJ1-1, with 7 bases fitting TRBD1. Per germline, CDR1 MNHEY and CDR2 SMNVEV (reference sequence). The V and J ends lost 6 bases and 0 bases, in that order; junction bases with no gene match: 10. This CDR3 spans 16 amino acids. This CDR3 reads CASRIFTGVMNTEAFF. In DNA, the CDR3 is TGTGCCAGCAGGATTTTCACAGGGGTGATGAACACTGAAGCTTTCTTT.

This clone appeared once. The chain couples TRBV13 to TRBJ2-4; the D gene is possibly TRBD1 (6 bases). The ends were cut back, 5 bases at V and 1 base at J, with 15 bases in the middle. CDR1 and CDR2 (germline): PRHDT, FYEKMQ (reference sequence). This CDR3 has 16 amino acids. CDR3: CASSAPGQTAKNIQYF. The CDR3 DNA sequence: TGTGCCAGCAGCGCTCCTGGACAGACCGCCAAAAACATTCAGTACTTC.

This chain joins TRBV2 and TRBJ2-7; D unresolved. CDR1 and CDR2 (germline): SNHLY, FYNNEI. V shed 1 base and J shed 6 bases, with 10 bases lying between them. The CDR3 is 13 amino acids. This CDR3 is CASSEGPLSEQYF. The CDR3 DNA follows: TGTGCCAGCAGTGAAGGGCCCCTCAGCGAGCAGTACTTC.

CDR3 coding DNA: TGCAGCGTTGATTTTGGGGCTAGCGGGATCCCCGGGGAGCTGTTTTTT. Translating gives CSVDFGASGIPGELFF. The chain couples TRBV29-1 to TRBJ2-2; 9 positions match TRBD2. CDR1 and CDR2 (germline): SQVTM, ANQGSEA. Trimming took 3 bases from V and 6 from J; bases not matched to a gene: 11. The length of the CDR3 is 16 residues.

This chain links TRBV6-5 with TRBJ2-2; no reliable D call. The CDR3 is made up of 13 amino acids. Per germline, CDR1 MNHEY and CDR2 SVGAGI. The germline V and J ends were trimmed by 4 bases and 5 bases, with 8 bases remaining between them. DNA for the CDR3: TGTGCCAGCAGTTTCTTAGGGACCGGGGAGCTGTTTTTT. It yields the protein CASSFLGTGELFF.

The rearrangement joins TRBV30 to TRBJ1-5, with D unclear. The germline CDR1 and CDR2 sequences are GTSNPN and SVGIG (reference sequence). This CDR3 region has 13 residues. V shed 2 bases and J shed 7 bases, with 12 bases lying between them. The CDR3 protein is CAWSYGSGQPQHF. CDR3 in DNA: TGTGCCTGGAGTTACGGGAGCGGGCAGCCCCAGCATTTT.

This clone was seen a few times. This rearrangement joins TRBV9 to TRBJ1-1; D possibly corresponds to TRBD1 (6 bases). Germline V gene lookup returns CDR1 SGDLS and CDR2 YYNGEE. CDR3 length: 15 residues. Trimming stripped 4 bases from V and 1 base from J, with 14 bases between. The CDR3 bases are TGTGCCAGCAGCTTAACTGGGGGGCCGAACACTGAAGCTTTCTTT. Translated, it gives CASSLTGGPNTEAFF.

This chain joins TRBV11-3 and TRBJ2-7; the D gene is possibly TRBD2 (6 bases). Trimming cost V 5 bases and J 5 bases, with 13 bases left between them. Germline V gene data show CDR1 as SGHNT and CDR2 as YENEEA. The CDR3 is 13 residues long. CDR3 DNA: TGTGCCAGCAGCCCCTCTCGGGGGAACGAGCAGTACTTC. It translates to CASSPSRGNEQYF.

The chain links TRBV7-3 to TRBJ1-5; D is unclear. CDR1 is SGHTA, CDR2 FQGTGA, per germline. The CDR3 runs to 15 residues. The V and J ends lost 4 bases and 2 bases respectively, with 12 bases between them. The CDR3 reads CASSSGPRGNQPQHF. CDR3 bases: TGTGCCAGCAGCTCCGGGCCCCGCGGCAATCAGCCCCAGCATTTT.

This chain connects TRBV9 to TRBJ2-3; 7 bases map to TRBD2. V gave up 0 bases and J gave up 4 bases; unmatched junction bases: 11. Germline lookup yields CDR1 SGDLS and CDR2 YYNGEE. The CDR3 has 17 residues. CDR3 sequence: CASSVAVREAPPDTQYF. The CDR3 coding sequence is TGTGCCAGCAGCGTAGCGGTCCGGGAGGCCCCCCCAGATACGCAGTATTTT. The full variable domain, completed using reference TRBV9 and TRBJ2-3, is DSGVTQTPKHLITATGQRVTLRCSPRSGDLSVYWYQQSLDQGLQFLIQYYNGEERAKGNILERFSAQQFPDLHSELNLSSLELGDSALYFCASSVAVREAPPDTQYFGPGTRLTVL.

Note on this clone: Other DNA sequences in this specimen translate into the identical CDR3. The V call is TRBV19, the J call TRBJ1-5; D is possibly TRBD1 (5 bases). CDR1 is LNHDA and CDR2 is SQIVND in the germline V gene (reference sequence). V lost 3 bases to trimming and J lost 0 bases, with 9 bases between them. The length of the CDR3 is 15 residues. The CDR3 DNA reads TGTGCCAGTAGTATGGGACGGTATAGCAATCAGCCCCAGCATTTT. It specifies CASSMGRYSNQPQHF. Full variable domain (rest looked up from reference TRBV19 and TRBJ1-5): DGGITQSPKYLFRKEGQNVTLSCEQNLNHDAMYWYRQDPGQGLRLIYYSQIVNDFQKGDIAEGYSVSREKKESFPLTVTSAQKNPTAFYLCASSMGRYSNQPQHFGDGTRLSIL.

Points on this clone: One junction end does not reproduce the germline sequence, and a read error may be involved. The V and J genes are TRBV28 and TRBJ2-3, with 9 nucleotides matching TRBD2. CDR3 size: 15 residues. Germline CDR1 and CDR2: MDHEN and SYDVKM. In nucleotides, the CDR3 is TGTGCCAGCAGTCCAACCGGGACTAGCACGGATACGCAGTATTTT. This gives the protein CASSPTGTSTDTQYF.